A single sample gave rise to the 7 T cell receptor beta chains below, sequenced in a study of blood T cells in healthy people across ages. A second PCR of 7 to 11 cycles used a sample-barcoded 5' primer and a J-beta primer mix. TCRdb reprocessed the 5' RACE reads via MiXCR and lists one record per CDR3 protein. The data hold around 1.7 million distinct CDR3 sequences, with approximately 30% observed a single time. The sample comprised blood. These receptors all stem from a woman aged 25 to 45 in good health.

A remark on this clonotype: A much larger clone differs from this one at a single base, so this may be a read error. CDR3 in DNA: TGCAGTGCTAGAGGGCAGGGGGCTTGGAATGAGCAGTACTTC. As protein: CSARGQGAWNEQYF. The chain carries TRBV20-1 and TRBJ2-5, with 8 bases lining up with TRBD1. Germline lookup yields CDR1 DFQATT and CDR2 SNEGSKA (reference sequence). V lost 1 base to trimming and J lost 11 bases; unmatched junction nucleotides: 12. This CDR3 has 14 residues.

This clonotype was detected only a few times. This chain uses TRBV25-1 with TRBJ2-5, with a tentative D call TRBD1 (6 bases). Per the germline V gene, CDR1 is MGHDK and CDR2 is SYGVNS. Between the trimmed V and J ends, which lost 3 bases and 4 bases, there was a span of 12 bases. This CDR3 comprises 14 residues. CDR3 protein: CASSEEAGVETQYF. The CDR3, as DNA: TGTGCCAGCAGTGAGGAGGCAGGGGTAGAGACCCAGTACTTC. Full variable domain (outside the CDR3, taken from reference TRBV25-1 and TRBJ2-5): EADIYQTPRYLVIGTGKKITLECSQTMGHDKMYWYQQDPGMELHLIHYSYGVNSTEKGDLSSESTVSRIRTEHFPLTLESARPSHTSQYLCASSEEAGVETQYFGPGTRLLVL.

This clonotype was seen a handful of times. The rearrangement joins TRBV29-1 to TRBJ2-7, with 8 bases matching TRBD1. The ends lost 6 bases at V and 6 bases at J; junction bases unmatched: 28. This CDR3 comprises 19 residues. Per germline, CDR1 SQVTM and CDR2 ANQGSEA. CDR3 protein: CSVAGTLGQGAGNWGEQYF. The DNA of the CDR3 is TGCAGCGTGGCAGGGACCCTCGGCCAGGGGGCCGGGAATTGGGGCGAGCAGTACTTC.

The chain uses TRBV5-1 and TRBJ2-7; D might be TRBD1 (6 bases). Germline V gene lookup returns CDR1 SGHRS and CDR2 YFSETQ. V dropped 1 base and J dropped 2 bases, with 19 bases sitting between them. This CDR3 has 17 amino acids. This CDR3 reads CASSLKYGRTETYEQYF. Here the CDR3 DNA reads TGCGCCAGCAGCTTGAAGTATGGAAGGACAGAAACCTACGAGCAGTACTTC.

This clonotype was counted only a few times. V and J are TRBV7-2 and TRBJ2-1; 8 bases line up with TRBD2. CDR1 is SGHTA, CDR2 FQGNSA, per germline. The CDR3 has 15 residues. Trimming cost V 4 bases and J 7 bases; bases outside gene matches: 9. DNA for the CDR3: TGTGCCAGCAGCTCCCCCGGGACTAGATCAAATGAGCAGTTCTTC. It codes for CASSSPGTRSNEQFF.

In its sample, this clonotype was seen a few times. V usage is TRBV3-1 and J usage is TRBJ1-2; D remains unclear. Germline values: CDR1 LGHDT, CDR2 YNNKEL (reference sequence). The CDR3 has 12 residues. V lost 1 base, J lost 6 bases, and 6 bases lay in between. This chain's CDR3 is CASSQVSHGYTF. CDR3 nucleotides: TGTGCCAGCAGCCAAGTATCCCATGGCTACACCTTC.

The gene calls are TRBV20-1 and TRBJ2-5; maybe TRBD2 (7 bases). V was clipped by 4 bases and J by 11 bases, with 23 bases between them. This CDR3 contains 14 residues. Germline V CDR1 and CDR2: DFQATT, SNEGSKA (reference sequence). Here the CDR3 reads CSANWGGLYNEQYF. The CDR3 DNA follows: TGCAGTGCTAACTGGGGGGGCCTCTACAATGAGCAGTACTTC.